This T cell receptor beta chain was retrieved from a study of blood T cell repertoires in COVID-19. Study in general: T cells, B-cell-depleted T cells, or PBMCs provided the cDNA or gDNA that served as material.

Sequencing was performed with immunoSEQ multiplex PCR; in TCRdb, only in-frame clones are kept and a portion is missing. The sample holds under 300,000 clones; roughly 88% are singletons and the top ten take 1.2% to 1.5%. The ends lost 5 bases at V and 5 bases at J; junction bases unmatched: 5. Germline-derived CDR1 and CDR2 are LNHDA and SQIVND (reference sequence). The CDR3 runs to 15 residues. V usage is TRBV19 and J usage is TRBJ2-1; 11 bases align to TRBD2. Material: peripheral blood. The receptor comes from a woman aged 40 to 50 who had recovered from COVID-19. CDR3 nucleotides: TGTGCCAGTAGTCAACTAGCGGGAGTTAACAATGAGCAGTTCTTC. Translation: CASSQLAGVNNEQFF.